Each of the 18 T cell receptor beta chains below was sequenced from the same sample in a study of shared clonotypes between healthy human individuals. TCRdb's copy holds only in-frame clones and misses some; the assay was immunoSEQ multiplex PCR. Here the sample spans just over 2,000,000 clones, 85% to 95% being singletons. Sequenced sample: naive CD4+ T cells sorted from blood. Subset reported: CD45RA+ positively selected. These receptors originate from a man aged 18 to 35 in good health.

This chain links TRBV5-4 with TRBJ1-2, with no clear D. CDR3 length: 15 amino acids. Per the germline V gene, CDR1 is SGHNT and CDR2 is YYREEE (reference sequence). V lost 3 bases, J lost 3 bases, and 15 bases lay in between. This chain's CDR3 is CASSSKTDGDYGYTF. Written as DNA, the CDR3 is TGTGCCAGCAGCTCCAAAACTGATGGGGACTATGGCTACACCTTC.

This chain uses TRBV23-1 with TRBJ2-7; 10 bases fit TRBD1. TRBV23-1 is designated an ORF whose function remains uncertain. The J segment lost 3 bases and the V segment lost 4 bases, leaving 15 bases of the junction unmatched. The CDR3 is 18 residues long. Here the CDR3 reads CASSPPNPGGQGHYEQYF. The CDR3 DNA sequence: TGCGCCAGCAGTCCACCAAACCCGGGGGGACAGGGGCACTACGAGCAGTACTTC.

The chain is built from TRBV9 and TRBJ2-2, with 10 bases identical to TRBD1. The junction had 8 bases not matched to a gene; V was cut back by 2 bases and J by 1 base. The germline gives CDR1 SGDLS, CDR2 YYNGEE. This CDR3 comprises 18 residues. DNA of the CDR3: TGTGCCAGCAGCGTGGGGACAGGGGCCTACATGAACACCGGGGAGCTGTTTTTT. Its protein is CASSVGTGAYMNTGELFF.

The V gene is TRBV18, the J gene TRBJ2-7, with 8 nucleotides matching TRBD1. Germline V gene lookup returns CDR1 KGHSH and CDR2 LQKENI. CDR3 length: 14 residues. V lost 3 bases, J lost 5 bases, and 6 bases stayed unmatched. The CDR3, as DNA: TGTGCCAGCTCACCGGACAGGGTCATACACGAGCAGTACTTC. Translation: CASSPDRVIHEQYF. The full variable domain, in which reference TRBV18 and TRBJ2-7 provide the parts outside the CDR3, is NAGVMQNPRHLVRRRGQEARLRCSPMKGHSHVYWYRQLPEEGLKFMVYLQKENIIDESGMPKERFSAEFPKEGPSILRIQQVVRGDSAAYFCASSPDRVIHEQYFGPGTRLTVT.

This rearrangement joins TRBV30 to TRBJ1-1, with TRBD1 matching over 7 bases. The CDR3 runs to 13 residues. V dropped 5 bases and J dropped 11; count of bases not matched to a gene: 14. In germline, CDR1 is GTSNPN, CDR2 SVGIG (reference sequence). Written as DNA, the CDR3 is TGTGCCTGGGGGAGGGACAGTGATTTTCGGGCTTTCTTT. This codes for CAWGRDSDFRAFF.

V and J are TRBV6-5 and TRBJ1-1; D perhaps matches TRBD1 (6 bases). Trimming removed 5 bases from V and 4 bases from J, with 14 bases in between. CDR3 length equals 14 residues. Germline assignment: CDR1 MNHEY and CDR2 SVGAGI. CDR3 residues: CASSRKQGGTEAFF. The CDR3 nucleotides are TGTGCCAGCAGTCGAAAACAGGGAGGCACTGAAGCTTTCTTT.

This rearrangement joins TRBV7-8 to TRBJ2-2; no clear D gene. Germline CDR1 is SGHVS and CDR2 is FQNEAQ. This CDR3 comprises 17 residues. V dropped 3 bases and J dropped 6 bases, with 20 bases sitting between them. The DNA for the CDR3 is TGTGCCAGCAGCTTTCTCGGGCCGAGACGATTGGCCGGGGAGCTGTTTTTT. This sequence encodes CASSFLGPRRLAGELFF.

This clone was detected only once. The V call is TRBV5-6, the J call TRBJ2-1; the D is unclear. From germline, CDR1 is SGHDT and CDR2 YYEEEE. The CDR3 totals 16 residues. V gave up 4 bases and J gave up 7 bases, with 21 bases separating them. In nucleotides, the CDR3 is TGTGCCAGCAGCCTGGGCCCTTCGGCCGTGGGGAATGAGCAGTTCTTC. Translating it yields CASSLGPSAVGNEQFF.

This clone was seen only a few times. The J gene is TRBJ2-6, the V gene TRBV5-6, with D maybe TRBD1 (6 bases). The V end lost 2 bases, the J end lost 2 bases, and 17 bases lay between the germline ends. There are 18 residues in the CDR3. CDR1 and CDR2 from the germline V gene are SGHDT and YYEEEE. CDR3 loop: CASSFIDRSNAGANVLTF. In nucleotides, the CDR3 is TGTGCCAGCAGCTTCATTGACAGGTCTAATGCTGGGGCCAACGTCCTGACTTTC.

The rearrangement uses TRBV5-5 and TRBJ1-1; D remains unclear. V was cut by 1 base and J by 0 bases, with 10 bases left in between. Germline CDR1 reads SGHKS; CDR2 reads YYEKEE (reference sequence). The CDR3 loop spans 15 amino acids. The CDR3 DNA is TGTGCCAGCAGCTTGCTATCGGCTATGAACACTGAAGCTTTCTTT. Its protein product is CASSLLSAMNTEAFF. Together with reference TRBV5-5 and TRBJ1-1, the CDR3 gives the full variable domain: DAGVTQSPTHLIKTRGQQVTLRCSPISGHKSVSWYQQVLGQGPQFIFQYYEKEERGRGNFPDRFSARQFPNYSSELNVNALLLGDSALYLCASSLLSAMNTEAFFGQGTRLTVV.

The rearrangement uses TRBV10-3 and TRBJ1-2, with D hard to call. The CDR3 length is 14 residues. V shed 2 bases and J shed 4 bases, with 11 bases lying between them. Germline CDR1 and CDR2: ENHRY and SYGVKD. The CDR3 reads CAISEEVIGYGYTF. As DNA, the CDR3 is TGTGCCATCAGTGAGGAGGTCATCGGCTATGGCTACACCTTC.

This chain links TRBV30 with TRBJ2-7; D might be TRBD2 (6 bases). Germline values: CDR1 GTSNPN, CDR2 SVGIG (reference sequence). V lost 2 bases, J lost 0 bases, and 17 bases lay in between. The CDR3 runs to 16 residues. CDR3 residues: CAWSIRRGPSSYEQYF. CDR3 coding DNA: TGTGCCTGGAGTATCCGGCGGGGTCCTAGCTCCTACGAGCAGTACTTC.

The chain joins TRBV5-4 to TRBJ2-3; 14 nucleotides align to TRBD2. V was clipped by 3 bases and J by 7 bases; unmatched bases: 7. CDR1 and CDR2 (germline): SGHNT, YYREEE (reference sequence). The CDR3 extends over 16 amino acids. As DNA, the CDR3 is TGTGCCAGCAGCTCGCCGGGACTAGCGGGAGCAAATACGCAGTATTTT. Translation: CASSSPGLAGANTQYF. Complete variable domain (other parts from reference TRBV5-4 and TRBJ2-3): ETGVTQSPTHLIKTRGQQVTLRCSSQSGHNTVSWYQQALGQGPQFIFQYYREEENGRGNFPPRFSGLQFPNYSSELNVNALELDDSALYLCASSSPGLAGANTQYFGPGTRLTVL.

The chain is built from TRBV6-5 and TRBJ1-1; 7 nucleotides agree with TRBD1. V was clipped by 2 bases and J by 4 bases; unmatched bases: 7. This CDR3 contains 15 residues. CDR1 is MNHEY and CDR2 is SVGAGI in the germline V gene. The CDR3 protein is CASSYTQGTGTEAFF. CDR3 bases: TGTGCCAGCAGTTACACACAGGGGACCGGCACTGAAGCTTTCTTT.

CDR3 bases: TGTGCCAGCAGCTTACCCGCAACTAATGAAAAACTGTTTTTT. Protein product: CASSLPATNEKLFF. J is TRBJ1-4 and V is TRBV5-6; unclear D gene. The CDR3 runs 14 residues. CDR1 SGHDT and CDR2 YYEEEE come from the germline V gene. V was shortened by 2 bases and J by 0 bases, with 5 bases between the two germline ends.

Turning to this clone: This may arise from a read error, as a much more abundant clone is one base away. This CDR3 is also generated by other DNA sequences in the sample. The chain couples TRBV5-6 to TRBJ2-5, with D uncertain. CDR3 length: 11 residues. Trimming cost V 2 bases and J 5 bases, with 4 bases left between them. Germline CDR1 and CDR2: SGHDT and YYEEEE. CDR3 in DNA: TGTGCCAGCAGCTTTGGGGAGACCCAGTACTTC. It codes for CASSFGETQYF.

The CDR3 is CASSIRYNSYEQYF. In nucleotides, the CDR3 is TGTGCCAGTAGTATCAGGTACAACTCCTACGAGCAGTACTTC. The rearrangement links TRBV19 to TRBJ2-7; D is unresolved. CDR1 is LNHDA and CDR2 is SQIVND in the germline V gene (reference sequence). The ends were cut back, 3 bases at V and 0 bases at J, with 9 bases in the middle. The CDR3 loop spans 14 amino acids.

The chain recombines TRBV2 with TRBJ1-2; maybe TRBD1 (5 bases). Germline loops: CDR1 SNHLY, CDR2 FYNNEI. This CDR3 has 14 amino acids. Between the trimmed V and J ends, which lost 7 bases and 0 bases, there was a span of 12 bases. The CDR3 DNA reads TGTGCCAGCACCGACAGAACCCCTAACTATGGCTACACCTTC. It encodes CASTDRTPNYGYTF. The entire variable domain, with the rest obtained from reference TRBV2 and TRBJ1-2, is as follows: EPEVTQTPSHQVTQMGQEVILRCVPISNHLYFYWYRQILGQKVEFLVSFYNNEISEKSEIFDDQFSVERPDGSNFTLKIRSTKLEDSAMYFCASTDRTPNYGYTFGSGTRLTVV.